This passage covers 24 T cell receptor beta chains from one sample sequenced in a study of CD8+CD57+ T cells in acquired aplastic anemia. An expansion of CD8+CD57+ cells by flow cytometry had been shown in patients chosen for sequencing. Genomic DNA acted as the template from which TCR beta VDJ combination and CDR3 sequence profiling were carried out. Each CDR3 protein gets one entry after TCRdb re-called the reads with MiXCR. Of 200,000 to 250,000 distinct CDR3 sequences listed, 65% are singletons. The sequencing sample was made of sorted CD4+, CD8+, or CD8+CD57+ T cells (not recorded which) from PBMCs. The receptors shown here come from a human donor with aplastic anemia.

The V gene is TRBV13, the J gene TRBJ1-3; TRBD1 aligns across 7 bases. Trimming took 3 bases from V and 3 from J; bases not matched to a gene: 5. Germline V gene lookup returns CDR1 PRHDT and CDR2 FYEKMQ (reference sequence). This CDR3 contains 15 residues. CDR3 sequence (DNA): TGTGCCAGCAGCTTGGGGCAGGGGGTTGGAAACACCATATATTTT. Encoded protein: CASSLGQGVGNTIYF.

The chain is built from TRBV24-1 and TRBJ2-3, with TRBD1 matching over 10 bases. This CDR3 comprises 16 residues. Germline V lookup: CDR1 KGHDR, CDR2 SFDVKD. V gave up 3 bases and J gave up 3 bases; unmatched junction bases: 5. In nucleotides, the CDR3 is TGTGCCACCAGTGATGTGACAGGGGGCGCGACAGATACGCAGTATTTT. This gives the protein CATSDVTGGATDTQYF.

This clonotype was seen just once. The chain uses TRBV20-1 and TRBJ2-7; TRBD1 matches at 7 bases. The V and J ends lost 2 bases and 4 bases, in that order; junction bases with no gene match: 11. This CDR3 contains 15 residues. The V gene's germline CDR1 is DFQATT and CDR2 SNEGSKA (reference sequence). CDR3 nucleotide sequence: TGCAGTGCTAGACAAGATGGGGGACAGATTTACGAGCAGTACTTC. Its protein is CSARQDGGQIYEQYF.

The chain has TRBV9 and TRBJ1-2, with D possibly matching TRBD1 (5 bases). Trimming took 0 bases from V and 3 from J, leaving 6 bases between them. CDR1 SGDLS and CDR2 YYNGEE come from the germline V gene. This CDR3 comprises 13 residues. Written as DNA, the CDR3 is TGTGCCAGCAGCGTAGGAGGGGACTATGGCTACACCTTC. Translated: CASSVGGDYGYTF.

This chain links TRBV29-1 with TRBJ1-2; D unresolved. Germline V CDR1 and CDR2: SQVTM, ANQGSEA. Trimming took off 3 bases at V and 7 bases at J, with 9 bases between the two ends. The CDR3 covers 11 residues. CDR3 residues: CSVEERVGYTF. In DNA form, the CDR3 reads TGCAGCGTTGAGGAGAGGGTTGGCTACACCTTC. The entire variable domain, with the rest obtained from reference TRBV29-1 and TRBJ1-2, is as follows: SAVISQKPSRDICQRGTSLTIQCQVDSQVTMMFWYRQQPGQSLTLIATANQGSEATYESGFVIDKFPISRPNLTFSTLTVSNMSPEDSSIYLCSVEERVGYTFGSGTRLTVV.

About this clonotype itself: At one of its ends the junction is not consistent with the germline gene, which may arise from a read error. This chain connects TRBV19 to TRBJ2-7; weak D call: TRBD1 (6 bases). Germline V gene lookup returns CDR1 LNHDA and CDR2 SQIVND (reference sequence). The CDR3 sequence is 11 residues long. In nucleotides, the CDR3 is TGCCTGGACAGAAGCTCCTACGAGCAGTACTTC. This gives the protein CLDRSSYEQYF.

The rearrangement uses TRBV20-1 and TRBJ1-1, with 8 bases that match TRBD1. Germline-derived CDR1 and CDR2 are DFQATT and SNEGSKA (reference sequence). Germline trimming cut 3 bases from V and 7 bases from J; bases unmatched to any gene: 4. The CDR3 runs 12 residues. The CDR3 DNA follows: TGCAGTGCTAGGGACAGGGTGAATGAAGCTTTCTTT. This encodes CSARDRVNEAFF.

This sequence joins TRBV5-7 and TRBJ1-2; D is unresolved. TRBV5-7 falls under the ORF class, with uncertain function. V dropped 0 bases and J dropped 7 bases, with 19 bases sitting between them. This CDR3 has 16 amino acids. The CDR3 protein is CASSLGVHGYVAGYTF. DNA of the CDR3: TGTGCCAGCAGCTTGGGAGTACACGGGTATGTTGCTGGCTACACCTTC.

The chain combines TRBV7-9 with TRBJ2-3; TRBD1 is a possible D gene (6 bases). The J call is in doubt because the DNA end fits TRBJ1-5 better. CDR3 length equals 15 residues. Germline V gives CDR1 SEHNR, CDR2 FQNEAQ (reference sequence). Here the CDR3 reads CASSLAGGTGNTQHF. As DNA, the CDR3 is TGTGCCAGCAGCTTAGCGGGGGGCACCGGGAATACGCAGCATTTT.

This clonotype was counted a few times. The rearrangement joins TRBV7-9 to TRBJ2-7; D is ambiguous. This CDR3 has 14 residues. V was shortened by 1 base and J by 1 base, with 8 bases between the two germline ends. The germline gives CDR1 SEHNR, CDR2 FQNEAQ (reference sequence). In DNA form, the CDR3 reads TGTGCCAGCAGCTTAGTTCCGCTATCCTACGAGCAGTACTTC. Its protein product is CASSLVPLSYEQYF.

This clonotype was observed a handful of times. The chain uses TRBV20-1 and TRBJ2-7; D is unclear. The CDR3 consists of 12 residues. With 6 bases removed from V and 5 bases from J, the gap between germline ends came to 14 bases. The germline V gene encodes CDR1 DFQATT and CDR2 SNEGSKA (reference sequence). CDR3 region: CSAIKPGHEQYF. The DNA of the CDR3 is TGCAGTGCCATCAAACCGGGCCACGAGCAGTACTTC.

This clonotype occurred once. The J gene is TRBJ2-7, the V gene TRBV9, with 9 bases identical to TRBD1. Germline V gene data show CDR1 as SGDLS and CDR2 as YYNGEE. The CDR3 loop spans 16 amino acids. V lost 5 bases, J lost 2 bases, and 11 bases stayed unmatched. CDR3 in amino acids: CASRQTGGTVTYEQYF. The CDR3 nucleotides read TGTGCCAGCAGACAAACAGGGGGCACGGTTACCTACGAGCAGTACTTC.

The CDR3 spells CASSPSFPFGYEQYF. The DNA of the CDR3 is TGTGCCAGCAGCCCATCCTTCCCATTTGGATACGAGCAGTACTTC. J is TRBJ2-7 and V is TRBV14; D unresolved. V lost 4 bases to trimming and J lost 4 bases, with 17 bases between them. This CDR3 is 15 amino acids long. In germline, CDR1 is SGHDN, CDR2 FVKESK.

Here the CDR3 DNA reads TGCGCCAGCAGCTCGGCTCGGGTCTCTGACGAGCAGTACTTC. Protein: CASSSARVSDEQYF. This rearrangement joins TRBV5-1 to TRBJ2-7, with unresolved D. Germline V lookup: CDR1 SGHRS, CDR2 YFSETQ. V was clipped by 3 bases and J by 5 bases, with 15 bases between them. The CDR3 sequence is 14 residues long.

The gene calls are TRBV5-1 and TRBJ1-3; 7 nucleotides line up with TRBD1. CDR1 and CDR2 from the germline V gene are SGHRS and YFSETQ. This CDR3 comprises 14 residues. V lost 4 bases and J lost 4; bases outside the gene matches: 5. CDR3: CASSPTGDGNTIYF. The DNA of the CDR3 is TGCGCCAGCAGCCCCACAGGGGACGGAAACACCATATATTTT. The full variable domain, completed using reference TRBV5-1 and TRBJ1-3, is KAGVTQTPRYLIKTRGQQVTLSCSPISGHRSVSWYQQTPGQGLQFLFEYFSETQRNKGNFPGRFSGRQFSNSRSEMNVSTLELGDSALYLCASSPTGDGNTIYFGEGSWLTVV.

The gene calls are TRBV24-1 and TRBJ2-2; D is perhaps TRBD1 (5 bases). The CDR3 spans 13 residues. Germline V lookup: CDR1 KGHDR, CDR2 SFDVKD. V lost 1 base and J lost 13, with 12 bases in between. The CDR3 DNA is TGTGCCACCAGTGATTTAGGCAGGGAAGGGCTGTTTTTT. As protein: CATSDLGREGLFF.

The V gene is TRBV6-5, the J gene TRBJ2-7, with 7 bases lining up with TRBD2. The CDR3 runs to 14 residues. CDR1 is MNHEY, CDR2 SVGAGI, per germline. The trim removed 0 bases at V and 3 bases at J, leaving 2 bases unmatched. This CDR3 is CASSYSSGNYEQYF. The CDR3 DNA reads TGTGCCAGCAGTTACTCCAGCGGGAACTACGAGCAGTACTTC.

This chain uses TRBV10-2 with TRBJ2-7; 7 bases are shared with TRBD1. The DNA end favors TRBJ2-1, so the J call may be wrong. The CDR3 has 15 residues. CDR1 and CDR2 (germline): WSHSY, SAAADI. CDR3 region: CASRKGTAPRNEQFF. The DNA of the CDR3 is TGCGCCAGCAGGAAGGGGACAGCTCCCCGCAATGAGCAGTTCTTC.

This chain joins TRBV5-6 and TRBJ2-5; TRBD2 matches at 10 bases. This CDR3 spans 15 amino acids. Germline CDR1 SGHDT, CDR2 YYEEEE. Unmatched junction bases numbered 4, after V lost 4 bases and J lost 1 base. CDR3 residues: CASSPSGGIQETQYF. The CDR3, as DNA: TGTGCCAGCAGCCCTAGCGGGGGAATCCAAGAGACCCAGTACTTC. Full variable domain (remainder filled in from reference TRBV5-6 and TRBJ2-5): DAGVTQSPTHLIKTRGQQVTLRCSPKSGHDTVSWYQQALGQGPQFIFQYYEEEERQRGNFPDRFSGHQFPNYSSELNVNALLLGDSALYLCASSPSGGIQETQYFGPGTRLLVL.

The gene calls are TRBV9 and TRBJ1-1; no clear D. The CDR3 sequence is 13 residues long. The germline gives CDR1 SGDLS, CDR2 YYNGEE. V was clipped by 0 bases and J by 5 bases, with 8 bases between them. In DNA, the CDR3 is TGTGCCAGCAGCGTAGCCCCTGAGACTGAAGCTTTCTTT. Amino acids: CASSVAPETEAFF.

The CDR3 bases are TGTGCCATCAGTGATTGGGGGGAACTTGCCCCCTACAATGAGCAGTTCTTC. This gives the protein CAISDWGELAPYNEQFF. The chain uses TRBV10-3 and TRBJ2-1, with D perhaps TRBD2 (6 bases). V was pared by 3 bases and J by 2 bases, with 17 bases between. The CDR3 runs 17 residues. Germline CDR1 is ENHRY and CDR2 is SYGVKD.

This chain uses TRBV25-1 with TRBJ1-3; tentatively, D is TRBD1 (5 bases). Germline CDR1 reads MGHDK; CDR2 reads SYGVNS. Trimming removed 1 base from V and 0 bases from J, with 10 bases in between. The CDR3 covers 16 residues. CDR3 nucleotide sequence: TGTGCCAGCAGTGAATGGGGCGGGAGCTCTGGAAACACCATATATTTT. Amino acid sequence: CASSEWGGSSGNTIYF. Using reference TRBV25-1 and TRBJ1-3 for the parts outside the CDR3, the full variable domain is EADIYQTPRYLVIGTGKKITLECSQTMGHDKMYWYQQDPGMELHLIHYSYGVNSTEKGDLSSESTVSRIRTEHFPLTLESARPSHTSQYLCASSEWGGSSGNTIYFGEGSWLTVV.

The chain couples TRBV19 to TRBJ2-7, with 8 bases that match TRBD2. The V segment lost 5 bases and the J segment 6 bases; nucleotides outside the gene matches: 9. This CDR3 region has 14 residues. Germline-derived CDR1 and CDR2 are LNHDA and SQIVND (reference sequence). The CDR3 spells CASSVGRVVSEQYF. Here the CDR3 DNA reads TGTGCCAGTAGTGTCGGGAGGGTGGTATCCGAGCAGTACTTC. Using reference TRBV19 and TRBJ2-7 for the parts outside the CDR3, the full variable domain is DGGITQSPKYLFRKEGQNVTLSCEQNLNHDAMYWYRQDPGQGLRLIYYSQIVNDFQKGDIAEGYSVSREKKESFPLTVTSAQKNPTAFYLCASSVGRVVSEQYFGPGTRLTVT.

This clonotype has a handful of counts. The J gene is TRBJ1-4, the V gene TRBV15, with D possibly matching TRBD1 (5 bases). V lost 1 base to trimming and J lost 5 bases, with 8 bases between them. Germline V gives CDR1 LNHNV, CDR2 YYDKDF (reference sequence). The CDR3 spans 14 residues. In nucleotides, the CDR3 is TGTGCCACCAGCAGAGTGGAGGGGAATGAAAAACTGTTTTTT. Protein: CATSRVEGNEKLFF.